The present TCR beta chain was sequenced within a study of cytomegalovirus exposure and HLA in healthy donors. About the study: The roughly 660 first-cohort repertoires shared a platform with the 130 or so validation repertoires, as reported in a later analysis.

V lost 1 base and J lost 5, with 15 bases in between. Germline loops: CDR1 SGDLS, CDR2 YYNGEE. The CDR3 spans 15 residues. Clones were read by immunoSEQ multiplex PCR, and TCRdb kept only the in-frame ones, dropping some. The sample consists of 250,000 or so clones, approximately 84% of them appearing once. Study outcomes and limitations: CMV antigen specificity of a few CMV-associated chains was confirmed in vitro. The finding came from a later analysis; first-cohort TCR clusters tended to co-occur in the 110 or so validation repertoires.

From the roughly 120-subject validation cohort, which was separate from the roughly 700-subject first cohort, the donors were drawn. Details on this clone: What it binds is not known.

Sequenced material: PBMCs. The receptor was isolated from a young man in good health and CMV-seropositive. This rearrangement joins TRBV9 to TRBJ1-1, with D unresolved. CDR3 protein: CASSVTSGLGTEAFF. CDR3 nucleotide sequence: TGTGCCAGCAGCGTAACGTCGGGTTTAGGTACTGAAGCTTTCTTT. The whole variable domain, filled in from reference TRBV9 and TRBJ1-1, reads DSGVTQTPKHLITATGQRVTLRCSPRSGDLSVYWYQQSLDQGLQFLIQYYNGEERAKGNILERFSAQQFPDLHSELNLSSLELGDSALYFCASSVTSGLGTEAFFGQGTRLTVV.